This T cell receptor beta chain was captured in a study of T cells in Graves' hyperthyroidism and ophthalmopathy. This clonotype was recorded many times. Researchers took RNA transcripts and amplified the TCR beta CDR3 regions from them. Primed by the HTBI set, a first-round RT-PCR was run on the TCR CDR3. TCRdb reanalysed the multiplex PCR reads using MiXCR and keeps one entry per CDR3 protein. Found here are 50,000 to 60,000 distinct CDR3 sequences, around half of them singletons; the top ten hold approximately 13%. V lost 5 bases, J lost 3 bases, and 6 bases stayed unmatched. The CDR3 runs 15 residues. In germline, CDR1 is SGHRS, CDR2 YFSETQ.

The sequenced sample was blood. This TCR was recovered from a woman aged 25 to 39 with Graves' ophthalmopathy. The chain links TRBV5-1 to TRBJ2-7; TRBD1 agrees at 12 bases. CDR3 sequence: CASRTGTGGFYEQYF. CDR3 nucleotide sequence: TGCGCCAGCAGAACTGGGACAGGGGGCTTCTACGAGCAGTACTTC.